A selection of T cell receptor beta chains follows, all from one sample in a study of control samples from healthy donors and cancer patients. Sequencing was performed with immunoSEQ multiplex PCR; in TCRdb, only in-frame clones are kept and a portion is missing. The data show approximately 130,000 clones, roughly 90% seen once. Sequenced material: blood. Receptor source: a man aged 45-65 years in good health. Each CDR3 is given with its conserved first and last residue. D genes are given only for firm matches. Some rows mark clone size as missing; the rest say once, few, many or name a class of expanded clone.

d_gene	v_gene	j_gene	abundance	CDR3aa	CDR3nt
NA	TRBV5-6	TRBJ2-5	NA	CASSLGGLPQETQYF	TGTGCCAGCAGCTTGGGGGGGTTGCCCCAAGAGACCCAGTACTTC
NA	TRBV3-1/TRBV3-2	TRBJ2-6	once	CASSLPPRVPSSGANVLTF	TGTGCCAGCAGCCTACCGCCCAGGGTCCCCAGCTCTGGGGCCAACGTCCTGACTTTC
NA	TRBV28	TRBJ2-3	NA	CASSPGSTDTQYF	TGTGCCAGCAGCCCCGGGTCCACAGATACGCAGTATTTT
NA	TRBV18	TRBJ2-3	few	CASSLQRDTQYF	TGTGCCAGCTCACTCCAAAGAGATACGCAGTATTTT
NA	TRBV19	TRBJ2-7	NA	CASSITPTYEQYF	TGTGCCAGTAGTATCACCCCGACCTACGAGCAGTACTTC
NA	TRBV4-3	TRBJ2-7	NA	CASSPGTVSYEQYF	TGCGCCAGCAGCCCCGGGACGGTTTCCTACGAGCAGTACTTC
TRBD1	TRBV9	TRBJ1-3	NA	CASSVQGASGNTIYF	TGTGCCAGCAGCGTTCAGGGGGCATCTGGAAACACCATATATTTT
TRBD1	TRBV29-1	TRBJ1-2	once	CSVTGGAVDGYTF	TGCAGCGTTACAGGGGGCGCGGTGGATGGCTACACCTTC
NA	TRBV2	TRBJ1-2	NA	CASSERGRGTNYGYTF	TGTGCCAGCAGTGAAAGGGGCAGGGGAACTAACTATGGCTACACCTTC
NA	TRBV10-3	TRBJ2-5	NA	CAISSGYQETQYF	TGTGCCATCAGCTCAGGGTACCAAGAGACCCAGTACTTC
TRBD2	TRBV24-1	TRBJ2-3	NA	CATSDLSGGADTQYF	TGTGCCACCAGTGATTTGAGCGGGGGAGCAGATACGCAGTATTTT
TRBD1	TRBV5-1	TRBJ2-7	NA	CASSLYPPGQTYEQYF	TGCGCCAGCAGCTTGTACCCCCCGGGACAGACCTACGAGCAGTACTTC
NA	TRBV10-3	TRBJ2-7	NA	CAISESRGSYSYEQYF	TGTGCCATCAGTGAGTCCAGGGGCAGCTACTCCTACGAGCAGTACTTC
NA	TRBV5-4	TRBJ2-4	NA	CASSTRQGSSAKNIQYF	TGTGCCAGCAGCACCAGGCAGGGCTCCTCGGCGAAAAACATTCAGTACTTC
NA	TRBV3-1/TRBV3-2	TRBJ1-1	NA	CASSQDGIRAFF	TGTGCCAGCAGCCAAGATGGGATCCGGGCTTTCTTT
NA	TRBV6-6	TRBJ1-5	NA	CASSPRWTGNSNQPQHF	TGTGCCAGCAGTCCACGATGGACGGGAAATAGCAATCAGCCCCAGCATTTT
NA	TRBV10-3	TRBJ2-1	NA	CAISEGQGNEQFF	TGTGCCATCAGTGAGGGGCAGGGCAATGAGCAGTTCTTC
NA	TRBV21-1	TRBJ1-2	NA	CASSKVGQEKGPTGYTF	TGTGCCAGCAGCAAAGTGGGCCAGGAGAAGGGGCCAACTGGCTACACCTTC
NA	TRBV27	TRBJ1-1	NA	CASRPLLVTEAFF	TGTGCCAGCAGGCCCCTACTAGTTACTGAAGCTTTCTTT
TRBD2	TRBV10-3	TRBJ2-3	NA	CAISESYVAGGPTDTQYF	TGTGCCATCAGTGAGTCGTATGTGGCGGGGGGGCCAACAGATACGCAGTATTTT
NA	TRBV5-5	TRBJ1-1	NA	CASSLQTADTEAFF	TGTGCCAGCAGCTTACAGACGGCGGACACTGAAGCTTTCTTT
TRBD1	TRBV5-1	TRBJ1-2	few	CASSLGQGYYGYTF	TGCGCCAGCAGCTTGGGACAGGGGTACTATGGCTACACCTTC
NA	TRBV3-1/TRBV3-2	TRBJ2-5	NA	CASSQDPRIGGTQYF	TGTGCCAGCAGCCAAGATCCAAGAATAGGGGGGACCCAGTACTTC
TRBD2	TRBV5-1	TRBJ2-6	few	CASSLVSSGDGANVLTF	TGCGCCAGCAGCTTGGTTTCTAGCGGGGACGGGGCCAACGTCCTGACTTTC
NA	TRBV11-3	TRBJ2-7	many	CASSLGQRYYEQYF	TGTGCCAGCAGCTTAGGACAGCGCTACTACGAGCAGTACTTC
NA	TRBV19	TRBJ2-5	NA	CASRKGQRQETQYF	TGTGCCAGTAGGAAAGGACAGCGACAAGAGACCCAGTACTTC
TRBD1	TRBV2	TRBJ1-1	NA	CASTWTGGSSILNTEAFF	TGTGCCAGCACCTGGACAGGGGGGAGTTCTATTTTGAACACTGAAGCTTTCTTT
NA	TRBV11-1	TRBJ1-1	NA	CASSVIAGTDTEAFF	TGTGCCAGCAGCGTTATAGCAGGGACCGACACTGAAGCTTTCTTT
TRBD1	TRBV4-1	TRBJ2-7	NA	CASSPGTGSSYEQYF	TGCGCCAGCAGCCCCGGGACAGGGAGCTCCTACGAGCAGTACTTC
TRBD1	TRBV2	TRBJ1-1	once	CASGDREKAFF	TGTGCCAGCGGGGACAGGGAGAAAGCTTTCTTT
TRBD1	TRBV27	TRBJ2-7	NA	CASSPQDRTGLSYEQYF	TGTGCCAGCAGTCCCCAGGACAGGACAGGGCTTTCCTACGAGCAGTACTTC
TRBD1	TRBV29-1	TRBJ1-2	NA	CSVGRSGGGYTF	TGCAGCGTTGGGAGGTCAGGGGGCGGCTACACCTTC
NA	TRBV19	TRBJ1-1	NA	CASSNGGNTEAFF	TGTGCCAGTAGTAATGGAGGGAACACTGAAGCTTTCTTT
TRBD1	TRBV7-2	TRBJ2-7	NA	CASSLVWTGGYEQYF	TGTGCCAGCAGCTTAGTTTGGACAGGGGGCTACGAGCAGTACTTC
TRBD1	TRBV18	TRBJ2-7	NA	CASSPRTGSSYEQYF	TGTGCCAGCTCACCTAGGACAGGAAGCTCCTACGAGCAGTACTTC
NA	TRBV2	TRBJ1-2	NA	CASRPDSSHGYTF	TGTGCCAGCAGACCCGACAGTAGTCATGGCTACACCTTC
NA	TRBV11-3	TRBJ2-7	NA	CASSFGGGRQYF	TGTGCCAGCAGCTTTGGGGGAGGACGGCAGTACTTC
NA	TRBV5-1	TRBJ2-7	NA	CASSLDKQTSYEQYF	TGCGCCAGCAGTTTGGACAAGCAGACCTCCTACGAGCAGTACTTC
NA	TRBV19	TRBJ2-6	NA	CASRPPEGRGSGANVLTF	TGTGCCAGCCGGCCCCCGGAGGGAAGGGGATCTGGGGCCAACGTCCTGACTTTC
TRBD2	TRBV29-1	TRBJ2-3	few	CSGRAGGSDTQYF	TGCAGCGGGCGTGCGGGGGGTTCAGATACGCAGTATTTT
NA	TRBV6-6	TRBJ1-1	NA	CASSYQGRFEAFF	TGTGCCAGCAGTTATCAGGGCAGATTTGAAGCTTTCTTT
TRBD1	TRBV2	TRBJ1-2	NA	CATHRTGSSADYTF	TGTGCCACCCACCGGACAGGGTCAAGCGCTGACTACACCTTC
NA	TRBV4-1	TRBJ1-2	NA	CASSHGDPNYGYTF	TGCGCCAGCAGCCATGGAGACCCCAACTATGGCTACACCTTC
NA	TRBV4-3	TRBJ2-1	NA	CASSPGVYNEQFF	TGCGCCAGCAGCCCGGGGGTTTACAATGAGCAGTTCTTC
NA	TRBV10-3	TRBJ1-6	NA	CAISEGGTTGSPLHF	TGTGCCATCAGTGAAGGAGGGACAACAGGATCACCCCTCCACTTT
NA	TRBV24-1	TRBJ2-3	NA	CATSDLTGASTDTQYF	TGTGCCACCAGTGATTTGACAGGTGCTAGCACAGATACGCAGTATTTT
TRBD1	TRBV30	TRBJ1-4	NA	CAFQGEANEKLFF	TGTGCCTTTCAGGGGGAAGCTAATGAAAAACTGTTTTTT
TRBD1	TRBV6-2/TRBV6-3	TRBJ1-1	NA	CASSYQGETEAFF	TGTGCCAGCAGTTATCAGGGGGAGACTGAAGCTTTCTTT
NA	TRBV3-1/TRBV3-2	TRBJ2-7	NA	CASSLPGLIYEQYF	TGTGCCAGCAGCCTTCCGGGACTGATATACGAGCAGTACTTC
TRBD2	TRBV3-1/TRBV3-2	TRBJ2-7	NA	CASSQGVGGVYEQYF	TGTGCCAGCAGCCAGGGGGTTGGGGGGGTTTACGAGCAGTACTTC
NA	TRBV12-5	TRBJ1-2	NA	CASGPMGAELAVYGYTF	TGTGCTAGTGGCCCCATGGGGGCGGAGTTGGCGGTCTATGGCTACACCTTC